The rows below give T cell receptor beta chains drawn from one sample of a study of T cells after yellow fever vaccination. TCRdb independently ran MiXCR on the 5' RACE reads; one entry per CDR3 protein. The sample has some 550,000 distinct CDR3 sequences, 15% to 20% seen once. The input for sequencing was PBMCs, taken 15 days after the yellow fever booster vaccination. These receptors all stem from a man younger than 45 who received the YFV17D yellow fever vaccine. Each CDR3 is given with its conserved first and last residue. Each record gives: V gene, D gene, clone size, J gene, CDR3 protein, CDR3 DNA. D genes are given only for firm matches. Size values are once, few and many counts, or a class for expanded clones, and some rows have none.

V gene: TRBV24-1
D gene: TRBD1
clone size: few
J gene: TRBJ2-1
CDR3 protein: CATSDADRESYNEQFF
CDR3 DNA: TGTGCCACCAGTGATGCGGACAGGGAGTCCTACAATGAGCAGTTCTTC

V gene: TRBV11-2
D gene: TRBD1
clone size: NA
J gene: TRBJ1-5
CDR3 protein: CASSLDRGSRPQHF
CDR3 DNA: TGTGCCAGCAGCTTGGACAGGGGAAGTCGGCCCCAGCATTTT

V gene: TRBV7-2
D gene: NA
clone size: NA
J gene: TRBJ2-5
CDR3 protein: CASSPSRTQYF
CDR3 DNA: TGTGCCAGCAGCCCCAGCCGGACCCAGTACTTC

V gene: TRBV7-2
D gene: NA
clone size: NA
J gene: TRBJ2-7
CDR3 protein: CASSPHQTAQYF
CDR3 DNA: TGTGCCAGCAGCCCCCATCAGACGGCGCAGTACTTC

V gene: TRBV9
D gene: TRBD2
clone size: few
J gene: TRBJ2-2
CDR3 protein: CASSVGEGRNTGELFF
CDR3 DNA: TGTGCCAGCAGCGTCGGGGAGGGGCGGAACACCGGGGAGCTGTTTTTT

V gene: TRBV10-3
D gene: TRBD2
clone size: few
J gene: TRBJ2-2
CDR3 protein: CAITSRAGGTANTGELFF
CDR3 DNA: TGTGCCATCACCTCGCGGGCGGGAGGGACCGCGAACACCGGGGAGCTGTTTTTT

V gene: TRBV5-1
D gene: NA
clone size: NA
J gene: TRBJ2-7
CDR3 protein: CASSLAASTASIYEQYF
CDR3 DNA: TGCGCCAGCAGCTTGGCCGCGAGTACGGCCTCCATCTACGAGCAGTACTTC

V gene: TRBV5-6
D gene: NA
clone size: NA
J gene: TRBJ2-1
CDR3 protein: CASRFISSYNEQFF
CDR3 DNA: TGTGCCAGCAGATTTATAAGCTCCTACAATGAGCAGTTCTTC

V gene: TRBV15
D gene: NA
clone size: NA
J gene: TRBJ2-7
CDR3 protein: CATSRDNKVRERVHEQYF
CDR3 DNA: TGTGCCACCAGCAGAGATAATAAGGTACGGGAGAGAGTCCACGAGCAGTACTTC

V gene: TRBV3-1
D gene: NA
clone size: NA
J gene: TRBJ2-1
CDR3 protein: CASSRDLAGPFF
CDR3 DNA: TGTGCCAGCAGTCGGGACCTCGCTGGGCCGTTCTTC

V gene: TRBV7-2
D gene: NA
clone size: NA
J gene: TRBJ2-1
CDR3 protein: CASSLVAGTTTNEQFF
CDR3 DNA: TGTGCCAGCAGCTTAGTGGCTGGGACAACCACCAATGAGCAGTTCTTC

V gene: TRBV7-9
D gene: TRBD2
clone size: NA
J gene: TRBJ2-7
CDR3 protein: CASSALAGEVYEQYF
CDR3 DNA: TGTGCCAGCAGCGCACTAGCGGGAGAAGTCTACGAGCAGTACTTC

V gene: TRBV5-1
D gene: NA
clone size: NA
J gene: TRBJ1-1
CDR3 protein: CASSLAGRSEAFF
CDR3 DNA: TGCGCCAGCAGCTTGGCTGGACGGAGCGAAGCTTTCTTT

V gene: TRBV28
D gene: NA
clone size: NA
J gene: TRBJ1-5
CDR3 protein: CASMWGRGGRAQHF
CDR3 DNA: TGTGCCAGCATGTGGGGGCGCGGGGGTCGAGCCCAGCATTTT

V gene: TRBV9
D gene: TRBD2
clone size: NA
J gene: TRBJ2-2
CDR3 protein: CASSVSSGSRDTGELFF
CDR3 DNA: TGTGCCAGCAGCGTATCTAGCGGGTCGCGGGACACCGGGGAGCTGTTTTTT

V gene: TRBV14
D gene: TRBD2
clone size: few
J gene: TRBJ2-1
CDR3 protein: CASSPLREGLDEQFF
CDR3 DNA: TGTGCCAGCAGCCCCCTCCGGGAGGGCCTAGATGAGCAGTTCTTC

V gene: TRBV20-1
D gene: TRBD2
clone size: NA
J gene: TRBJ2-7
CDR3 protein: CSAERTSAYEQYF
CDR3 DNA: TGCAGTGCGGAGCGGACTAGCGCCTACGAGCAGTACTTC

V gene: TRBV28
D gene: NA
clone size: few
J gene: TRBJ2-5
CDR3 protein: CASSDSDQETQYF
CDR3 DNA: TGTGCCAGCAGCGACAGTGATCAAGAGACCCAGTACTTC

V gene: TRBV12-3/TRBV12-4
D gene: NA
clone size: NA
J gene: TRBJ1-5
CDR3 protein: CASSYLASNQPQHF
CDR3 DNA: TGTGCCAGCAGTTATCTGGCGAGCAATCAGCCCCAGCATTTT

V gene: TRBV11-1
D gene: TRBD1
clone size: NA
J gene: TRBJ2-1
CDR3 protein: CASIPGQGAPYSYNEQFF
CDR3 DNA: TGTGCCAGCATCCCGGGACAGGGGGCCCCCTACTCCTACAATGAGCAGTTCTTC

V gene: TRBV27
D gene: TRBD2
clone size: NA
J gene: TRBJ2-1
CDR3 protein: CASSGGGRWDEQFF
CDR3 DNA: TGTGCCAGCAGCGGGGGGGGGCGATGGGATGAGCAGTTCTTC

V gene: TRBV3-1
D gene: NA
clone size: NA
J gene: TRBJ2-7
CDR3 protein: CASSQERVGEQYF
CDR3 DNA: TGTGCCAGCAGCCAAGAGAGGGTGGGCGAGCAGTACTTC

V gene: TRBV18
D gene: TRBD2
clone size: NA
J gene: TRBJ2-1
CDR3 protein: CASSPLSGVSSYNEQFF
CDR3 DNA: TGTGCCAGCTCACCACTGAGCGGGGTAAGCTCCTACAATGAGCAGTTCTTC

V gene: TRBV20-1
D gene: NA
clone size: few
J gene: TRBJ1-6
CDR3 protein: CSARPPISSPLHF
CDR3 DNA: TGCAGTGCTCGCCCCCCTATTTCTTCACCCCTCCACTTT

V gene: TRBV29-1
D gene: TRBD2
clone size: few
J gene: TRBJ2-3
CDR3 protein: CSVELAAF
CDR3 DNA: TGCAGCGTGGAACTAGCGGCATTT

V gene: TRBV12-3/TRBV12-4
D gene: NA
clone size: many
J gene: TRBJ2-7
CDR3 protein: CASSRAYEQYF
CDR3 DNA: TGTGCCAGCAGCCGGGCCTACGAGCAGTACTTC

V gene: TRBV18
D gene: NA
clone size: many
J gene: TRBJ2-2
CDR3 protein: CASSPPTTRGTGELFF
CDR3 DNA: TGTGCCAGCTCACCACCGACCACCCGGGGCACCGGGGAGCTGTTTTTT

V gene: TRBV20-1
D gene: TRBD2
clone size: few
J gene: TRBJ2-7
CDR3 protein: CSSRGGSGTSGGYEQYF
CDR3 DNA: TGCAGTTCCCGAGGGGGCAGCGGGACTAGCGGGGGCTACGAGCAGTACTTC

V gene: TRBV5-1
D gene: NA
clone size: NA
J gene: TRBJ2-7
CDR3 protein: CASSFNSEGGYEQYF
CDR3 DNA: TGCGCCAGCAGCTTCAATAGCGAGGGAGGCTACGAGCAGTACTTC

V gene: TRBV29-1
D gene: NA
clone size: few
J gene: TRBJ2-3
CDR3 protein: CSIARAGDTDTQYF
CDR3 DNA: TGCAGCATTGCTCGGGCTGGAGACACAGATACGCAGTATTTT

V gene: TRBV14
D gene: NA
clone size: many
J gene: TRBJ2-3
CDR3 protein: CASSNRDTQYF
CDR3 DNA: TGTGCCAGCAGCAACCGGGATACGCAGTATTTT

V gene: TRBV2
D gene: TRBD1
clone size: NA
J gene: TRBJ1-2
CDR3 protein: CASSEARTGSTEDTF
CDR3 DNA: TGTGCCAGCAGTGAAGCTAGGACAGGGTCGACGGAGGACACCTTC

V gene: TRBV29-1
D gene: NA
clone size: NA
J gene: TRBJ2-5
CDR3 protein: CSVVLGLETQYF
CDR3 DNA: TGCAGCGTTGTCCTGGGTCTTGAGACCCAGTACTTC

V gene: TRBV5-1
D gene: NA
clone size: NA
J gene: TRBJ2-6
CDR3 protein: CASSGTQPGANVLTF
CDR3 DNA: TGCGCCAGCAGCGGGACTCAACCGGGGGCCAACGTCCTGACTTTC

V gene: TRBV20-1
D gene: NA
clone size: few
J gene: TRBJ2-7
CDR3 protein: CSPEGEQYF
CDR3 DNA: TGCAGTCCTGAGGGTGAGCAGTACTTC

V gene: TRBV5-1
D gene: TRBD2
clone size: NA
J gene: TRBJ2-7
CDR3 protein: CASRPSLAGPGGEQYF
CDR3 DNA: TGCGCCAGCAGACCGTCCCTAGCGGGTCCGGGGGGCGAGCAGTACTTC

V gene: TRBV4-3
D gene: NA
clone size: NA
J gene: TRBJ2-3
CDR3 protein: CASSQGLDSSTDTQYF
CDR3 DNA: TGCGCCAGCAGCCAAGGTTTGGACTCTAGCACAGATACGCAGTATTTT

V gene: TRBV7-2
D gene: NA
clone size: NA
J gene: TRBJ1-2
CDR3 protein: CASSLAWSRGYTF
CDR3 DNA: TGTGCCAGCAGCTTAGCGTGGAGTAGGGGCTACACCTTC

V gene: TRBV4-3
D gene: TRBD1
clone size: NA
J gene: TRBJ2-3
CDR3 protein: CASSPRGLGTDTQYF
CDR3 DNA: TGCGCCAGCAGCCCGAGGGGGCTCGGCACAGATACGCAGTATTTT

V gene: TRBV30
D gene: NA
clone size: NA
J gene: TRBJ2-5
CDR3 protein: CAWSVSAETQYF
CDR3 DNA: TGTGCCTGGAGTGTATCCGCGGAGACCCAGTACTTC

V gene: TRBV7-8
D gene: NA
clone size: few
J gene: TRBJ2-3
CDR3 protein: CASSLNLGTDGTQYF
CDR3 DNA: TGTGCCAGCAGCTTAAACCTGGGAACAGATGGCACGCAGTATTTT

V gene: TRBV12-3/TRBV12-4
D gene: TRBD1
clone size: few
J gene: TRBJ2-2
CDR3 protein: CASSSTGAPRTGELFF
CDR3 DNA: TGTGCCAGCAGTTCAACAGGGGCCCCGAGGACCGGGGAGCTGTTTTTT

V gene: TRBV29-1
D gene: NA
clone size: few
J gene: TRBJ1-5
CDR3 protein: CSVDAGSNQPQHF
CDR3 DNA: TGCAGCGTTGATGCTGGGAGCAATCAGCCCCAGCATTTT

V gene: TRBV12-3/TRBV12-4
D gene: TRBD2
clone size: NA
J gene: TRBJ2-1
CDR3 protein: CASSTGTNNNEQFF
CDR3 DNA: TGTGCCAGCAGCACCGGGACTAACAACAATGAGCAGTTCTTC

V gene: TRBV5-3
D gene: NA
clone size: NA
J gene: TRBJ2-5
CDR3 protein: CARTTNQETQYF
CDR3 DNA: TGTGCCAGAACCACAAATCAAGAGACCCAGTACTTC

V gene: TRBV14
D gene: NA
clone size: few
J gene: TRBJ2-1
CDR3 protein: CASSQGPPEYNEQFF
CDR3 DNA: TGTGCCAGCAGCCAAGGACCCCCGGAGTACAATGAGCAGTTCTTC

V gene: TRBV4-1
D gene: NA
clone size: few
J gene: TRBJ1-6
CDR3 protein: CASSQVQSPGVSPLHF
CDR3 DNA: TGCGCCAGCAGCCAAGTCCAGTCCCCTGGGGTTTCACCCCTCCACTTT

V gene: TRBV5-4
D gene: TRBD2
clone size: NA
J gene: TRBJ2-1
CDR3 protein: CASSSVGEGNEQFF
CDR3 DNA: TGTGCCAGCAGCTCAGTGGGGGAGGGCAATGAGCAGTTCTTC